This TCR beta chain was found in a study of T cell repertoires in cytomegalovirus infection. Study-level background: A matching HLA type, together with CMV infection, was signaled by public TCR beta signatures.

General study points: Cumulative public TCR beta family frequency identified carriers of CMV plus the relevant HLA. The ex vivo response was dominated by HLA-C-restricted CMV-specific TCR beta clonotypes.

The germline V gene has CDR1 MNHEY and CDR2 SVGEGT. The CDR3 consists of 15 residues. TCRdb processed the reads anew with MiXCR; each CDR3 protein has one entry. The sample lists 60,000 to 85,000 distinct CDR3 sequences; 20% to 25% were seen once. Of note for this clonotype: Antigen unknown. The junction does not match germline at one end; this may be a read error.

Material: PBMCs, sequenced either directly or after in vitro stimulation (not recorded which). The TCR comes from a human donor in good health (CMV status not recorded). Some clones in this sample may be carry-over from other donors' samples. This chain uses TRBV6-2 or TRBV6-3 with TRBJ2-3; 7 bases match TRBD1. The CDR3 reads CASSRLGGPEDMQYF. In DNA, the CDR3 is TGTGCCAGCAGCCGCCTAGGGGGCCCGGAAGATATGCAGTATTTT.